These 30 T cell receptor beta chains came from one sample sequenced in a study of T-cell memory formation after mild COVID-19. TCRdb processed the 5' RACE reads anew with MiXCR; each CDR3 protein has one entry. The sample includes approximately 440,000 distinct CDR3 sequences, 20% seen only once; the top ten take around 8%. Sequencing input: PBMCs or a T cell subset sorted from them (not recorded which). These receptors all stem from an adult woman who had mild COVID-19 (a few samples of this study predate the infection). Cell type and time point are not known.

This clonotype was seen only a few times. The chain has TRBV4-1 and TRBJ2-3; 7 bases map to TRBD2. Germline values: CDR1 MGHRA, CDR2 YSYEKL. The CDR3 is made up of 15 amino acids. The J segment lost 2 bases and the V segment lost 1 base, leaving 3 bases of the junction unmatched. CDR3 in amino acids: CASSQGGGTTDTQYF. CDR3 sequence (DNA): TGCGCCAGCAGCCAAGGGGGGGGGACCACAGATACGCAGTATTTT.

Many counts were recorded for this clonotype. The DNA of the CDR3 is TGTGCCAGCAGCTTAGTTCGGAACACTGAAGCTTTCTTT. It is translated as CASSLVRNTEAFF. The chain uses TRBV7-2 and TRBJ1-1; no definite D call. The CDR3 has 13 amino acids. V lost 1 base and J lost 1, with 4 bases in between. Germline-derived CDR1 and CDR2 are SGHTA and FQGNSA.

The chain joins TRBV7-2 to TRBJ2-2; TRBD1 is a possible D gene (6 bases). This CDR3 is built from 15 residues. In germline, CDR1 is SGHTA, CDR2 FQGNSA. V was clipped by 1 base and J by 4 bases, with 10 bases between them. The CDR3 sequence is CASSLGGRGTGELFF. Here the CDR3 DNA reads TGTGCCAGCAGCTTAGGGGGGCGTGGCACCGGGGAGCTGTTTTTT. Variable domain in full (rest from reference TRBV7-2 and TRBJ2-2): GAGVSQSPSNKVTEKGKDVELRCDPISGHTALYWYRQSLGQGLEFLIYFQGNSAPDKSGLPSDRFSAERTGGSVSTLTIQRTQQEDSAVYLCASSLGGRGTGELFFGEGSRLTVL.

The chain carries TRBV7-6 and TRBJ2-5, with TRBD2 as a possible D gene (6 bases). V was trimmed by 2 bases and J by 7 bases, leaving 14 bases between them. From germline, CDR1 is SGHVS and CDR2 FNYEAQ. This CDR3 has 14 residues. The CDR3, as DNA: TGTGCCAGCAGCTTACAGTCGTTGGGGGGGACCCAGTACTTC. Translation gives CASSLQSLGGTQYF.

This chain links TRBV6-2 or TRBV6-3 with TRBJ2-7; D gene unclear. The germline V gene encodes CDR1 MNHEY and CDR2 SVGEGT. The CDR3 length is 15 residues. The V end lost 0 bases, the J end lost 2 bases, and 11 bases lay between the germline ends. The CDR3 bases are TGTGCCAGCAGTTACTCGACCCTCCTCACCTACGAGCAGTACTTC. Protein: CASSYSTLLTYEQYF.

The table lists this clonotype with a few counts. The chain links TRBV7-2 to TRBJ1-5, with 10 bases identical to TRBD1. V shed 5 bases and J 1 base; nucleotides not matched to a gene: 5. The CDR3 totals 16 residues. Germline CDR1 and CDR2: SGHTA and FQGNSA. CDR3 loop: CASSARTGGSNQPQHF. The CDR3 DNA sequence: TGTGCCAGCAGCGCGCGGACAGGGGGGAGCAATCAGCCCCAGCATTTT.

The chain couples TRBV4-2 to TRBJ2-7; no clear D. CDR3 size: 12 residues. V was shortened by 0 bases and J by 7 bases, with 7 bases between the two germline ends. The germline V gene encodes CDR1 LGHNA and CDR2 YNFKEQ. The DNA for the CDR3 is TGTGCCAGCAGCCAAGATCTGGGGGAGCAGTACTTC. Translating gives CASSQDLGEQYF.

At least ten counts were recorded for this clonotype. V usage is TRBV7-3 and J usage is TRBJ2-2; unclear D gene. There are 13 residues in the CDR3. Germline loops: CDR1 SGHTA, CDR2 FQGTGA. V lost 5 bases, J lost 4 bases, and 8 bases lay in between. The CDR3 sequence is CASSPGPTGELFF. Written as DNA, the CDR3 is TGTGCCAGCAGCCCGGGCCCCACCGGGGAGCTGTTTTTT. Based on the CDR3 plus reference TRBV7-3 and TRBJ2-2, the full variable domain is GAGVSQTPSNKVTEKGKYVELRCDPISGHTALYWYRQSLGQGPEFLIYFQGTGAADDSGLPNDRFFAVRPEGSVSTLKIQRTERGDSAVYLCASSPGPTGELFFGEGSRLTVL.

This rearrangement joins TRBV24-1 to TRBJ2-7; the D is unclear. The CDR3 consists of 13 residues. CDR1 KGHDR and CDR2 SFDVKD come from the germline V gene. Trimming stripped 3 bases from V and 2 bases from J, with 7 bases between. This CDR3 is CATSDQRTYEQYF. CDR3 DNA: TGTGCCACCAGTGATCAGCGAACCTACGAGCAGTACTTC.

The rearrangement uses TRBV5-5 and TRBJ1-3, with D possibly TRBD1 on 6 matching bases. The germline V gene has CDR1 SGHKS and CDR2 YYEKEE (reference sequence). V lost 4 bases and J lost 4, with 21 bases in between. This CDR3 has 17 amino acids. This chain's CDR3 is CASSHQTTGVRGNTIYF. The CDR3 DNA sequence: TGTGCCAGCAGCCATCAGACGACAGGCGTACGAGGAAACACCATATATTTT.

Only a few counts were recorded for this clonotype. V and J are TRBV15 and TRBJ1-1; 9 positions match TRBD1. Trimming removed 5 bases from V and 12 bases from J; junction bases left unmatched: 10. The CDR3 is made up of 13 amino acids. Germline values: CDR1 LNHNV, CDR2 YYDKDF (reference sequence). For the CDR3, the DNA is TGTGCCACCAGCGCCGAAAAGACAGGGGGTCCTTTCTTT. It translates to CATSAEKTGGPFF. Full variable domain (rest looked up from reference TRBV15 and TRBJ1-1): DAMVIQNPRYQVTQFGKPVTLSCSQTLNHNVMYWYQQKSSQAPKLLFHYYDKDFNNEADTPDNFQSRRPNTSFCFLDIRSPGLGDTAMYLCATSAEKTGGPFFGQGTRLTVV.

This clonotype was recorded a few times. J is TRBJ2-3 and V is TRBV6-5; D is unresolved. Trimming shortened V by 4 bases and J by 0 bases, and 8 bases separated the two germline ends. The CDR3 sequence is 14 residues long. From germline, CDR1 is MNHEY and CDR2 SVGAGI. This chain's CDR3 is CASSWRPSTDTQYF. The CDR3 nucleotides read TGTGCCAGCAGTTGGCGGCCTAGCACAGATACGCAGTATTTT.

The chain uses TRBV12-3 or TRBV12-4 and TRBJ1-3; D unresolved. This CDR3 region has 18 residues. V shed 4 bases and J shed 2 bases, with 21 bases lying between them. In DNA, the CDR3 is TGTGCCAGCAGTTCCATCGGTGGAGGGCTCGTCGCTGGAAACACCATATATTTT. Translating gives CASSSIGGGLVAGNTIYF.

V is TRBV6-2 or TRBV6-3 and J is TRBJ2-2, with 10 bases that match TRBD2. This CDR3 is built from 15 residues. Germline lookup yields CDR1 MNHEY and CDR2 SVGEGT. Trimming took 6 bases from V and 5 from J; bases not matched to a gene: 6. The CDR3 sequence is CASRPSGRRTGELFF. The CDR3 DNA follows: TGTGCCAGCAGGCCTAGCGGGAGAAGGACCGGGGAGCTGTTTTTT.

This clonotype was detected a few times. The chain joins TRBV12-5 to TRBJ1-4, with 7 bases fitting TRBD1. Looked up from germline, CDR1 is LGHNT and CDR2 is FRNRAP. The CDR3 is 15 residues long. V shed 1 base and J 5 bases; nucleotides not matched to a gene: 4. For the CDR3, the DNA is TGTGCTAGTGGTTTGGACGGGACAGTGAATGAAAAACTGTTTTTT. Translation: CASGLDGTVNEKLFF.

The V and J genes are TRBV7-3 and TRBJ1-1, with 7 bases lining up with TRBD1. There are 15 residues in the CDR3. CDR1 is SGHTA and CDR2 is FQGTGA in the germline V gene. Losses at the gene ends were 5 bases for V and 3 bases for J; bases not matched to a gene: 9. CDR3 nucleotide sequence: TGTGCCAGCAGCCCTTCCGACAGGGCGTACACTGAAGCTTTCTTT. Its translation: CASSPSDRAYTEAFF. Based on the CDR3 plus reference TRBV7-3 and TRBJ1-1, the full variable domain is GAGVSQTPSNKVTEKGKYVELRCDPISGHTALYWYRQSLGQGPEFLIYFQGTGAADDSGLPNDRFFAVRPEGSVSTLKIQRTERGDSAVYLCASSPSDRAYTEAFFGQGTRLTVV.

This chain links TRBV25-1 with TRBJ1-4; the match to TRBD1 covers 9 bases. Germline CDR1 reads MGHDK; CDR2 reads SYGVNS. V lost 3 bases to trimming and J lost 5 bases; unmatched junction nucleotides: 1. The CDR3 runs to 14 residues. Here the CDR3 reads CASSDDRGNEKLFF. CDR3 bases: TGTGCCAGCAGTGACGACAGGGGGAATGAAAAACTGTTTTTT.

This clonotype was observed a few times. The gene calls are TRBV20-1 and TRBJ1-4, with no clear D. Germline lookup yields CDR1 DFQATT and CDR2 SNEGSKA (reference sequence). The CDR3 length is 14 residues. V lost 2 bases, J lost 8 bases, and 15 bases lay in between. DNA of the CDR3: TGCAGTGCTAGAACTGCGATCGGAGTCGAAAAACTGTTTTTT. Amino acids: CSARTAIGVEKLFF.

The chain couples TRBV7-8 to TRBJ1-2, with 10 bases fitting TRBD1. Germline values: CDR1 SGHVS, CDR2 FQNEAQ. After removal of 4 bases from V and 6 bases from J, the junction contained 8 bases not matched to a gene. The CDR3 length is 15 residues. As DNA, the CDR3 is TGTGCCAGCAGCTCCAGCCGACAGGGGGCTAATGGCTACACCTTC. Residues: CASSSSRQGANGYTF.

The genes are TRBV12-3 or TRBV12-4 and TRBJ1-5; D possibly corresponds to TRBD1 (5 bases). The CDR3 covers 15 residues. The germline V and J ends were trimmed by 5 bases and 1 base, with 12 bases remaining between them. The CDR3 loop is CASSRGVRSNQPQHF. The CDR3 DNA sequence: TGTGCCAGCAGTCGGGGGGTCAGAAGCAATCAGCCCCAGCATTTT.

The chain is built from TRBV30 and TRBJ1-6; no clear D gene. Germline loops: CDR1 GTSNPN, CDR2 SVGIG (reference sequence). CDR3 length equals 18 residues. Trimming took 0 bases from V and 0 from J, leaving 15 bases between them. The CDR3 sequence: CAWSVNRDLRSYNSPLHF. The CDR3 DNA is TGTGCCTGGAGTGTAAATAGGGATCTCCGCTCCTATAATTCACCCCTCCACTTT.

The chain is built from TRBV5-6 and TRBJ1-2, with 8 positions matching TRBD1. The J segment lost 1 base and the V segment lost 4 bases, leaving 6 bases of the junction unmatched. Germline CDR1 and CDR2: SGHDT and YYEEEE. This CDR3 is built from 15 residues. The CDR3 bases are TGTGCCAGCAGCCAACCGGGACAGGATAACTATGGCTACACCTTC. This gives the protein CASSQPGQDNYGYTF.

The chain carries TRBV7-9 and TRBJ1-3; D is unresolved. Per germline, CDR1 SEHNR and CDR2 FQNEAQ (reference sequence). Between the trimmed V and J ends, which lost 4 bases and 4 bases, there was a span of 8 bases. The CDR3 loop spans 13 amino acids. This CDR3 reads CASSSRGGNTIYF. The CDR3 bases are TGTGCCAGCAGCTCCCGTGGGGGAAACACCATATATTTT.

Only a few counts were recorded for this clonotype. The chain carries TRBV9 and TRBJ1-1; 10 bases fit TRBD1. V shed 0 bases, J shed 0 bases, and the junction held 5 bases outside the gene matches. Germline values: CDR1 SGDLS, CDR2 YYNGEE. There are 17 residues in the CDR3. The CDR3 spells CASSVGTGGVMNTEAFF. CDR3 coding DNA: TGTGCCAGCAGCGTAGGGACAGGGGGAGTCATGAACACTGAAGCTTTCTTT.

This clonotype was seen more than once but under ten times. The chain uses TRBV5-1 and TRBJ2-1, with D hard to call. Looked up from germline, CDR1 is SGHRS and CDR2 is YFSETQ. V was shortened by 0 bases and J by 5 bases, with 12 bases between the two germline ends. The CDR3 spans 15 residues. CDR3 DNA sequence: TGCGCCAGCAGCTTGGACAGCCCTACCCACAATGAGCAGTTCTTC. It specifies CASSLDSPTHNEQFF.

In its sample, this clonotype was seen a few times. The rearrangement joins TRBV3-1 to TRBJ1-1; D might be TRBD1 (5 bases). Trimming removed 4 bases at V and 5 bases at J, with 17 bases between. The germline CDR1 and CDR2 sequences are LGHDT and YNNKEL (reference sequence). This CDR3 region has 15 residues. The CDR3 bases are TGTGCCAGCAGCCCGCAACCGAATGGGGGGACTGAAGCTTTCTTT. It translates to CASSPQPNGGTEAFF. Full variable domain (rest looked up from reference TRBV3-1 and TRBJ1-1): DTAVSQTPKYLVTQMGNDKSIKCEQNLGHDTMYWYKQDSKKFLKIMFSYNNKELIINETVPNRFSPKSPDKAHLNLHINSLELGDSAVYFCASSPQPNGGTEAFFGQGTRLTVV.

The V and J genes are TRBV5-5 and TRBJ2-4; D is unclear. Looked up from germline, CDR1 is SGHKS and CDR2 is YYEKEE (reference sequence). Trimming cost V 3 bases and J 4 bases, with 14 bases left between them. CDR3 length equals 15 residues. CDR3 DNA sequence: TGTGCCAGCAGCTCCCAGGACGGCCAAAAAAACATTCAGTACTTC. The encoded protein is CASSSQDGQKNIQYF.

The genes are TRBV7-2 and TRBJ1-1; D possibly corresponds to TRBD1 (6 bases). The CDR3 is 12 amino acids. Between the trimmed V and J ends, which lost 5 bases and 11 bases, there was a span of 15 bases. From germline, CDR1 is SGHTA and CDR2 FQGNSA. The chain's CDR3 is CASSRDRREAFF. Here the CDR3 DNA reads TGTGCCAGCAGCAGAGACAGGCGGGAGGCTTTCTTT.

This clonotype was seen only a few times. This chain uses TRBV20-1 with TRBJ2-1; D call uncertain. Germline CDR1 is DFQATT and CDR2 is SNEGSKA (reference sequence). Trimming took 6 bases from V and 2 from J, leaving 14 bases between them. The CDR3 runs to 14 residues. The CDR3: CSASDSEPYNEQFF. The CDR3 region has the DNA TGCAGTGCGTCCGACTCTGAACCCTACAATGAGCAGTTCTTC.

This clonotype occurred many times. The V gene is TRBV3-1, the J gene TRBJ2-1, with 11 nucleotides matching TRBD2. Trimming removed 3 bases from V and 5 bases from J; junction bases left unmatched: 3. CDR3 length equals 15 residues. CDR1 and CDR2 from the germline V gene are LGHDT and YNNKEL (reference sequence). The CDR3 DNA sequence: TGTGCCAGCAGCCATAGCGGGGGGGCCCACAATGAGCAGTTCTTC. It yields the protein CASSHSGGAHNEQFF.